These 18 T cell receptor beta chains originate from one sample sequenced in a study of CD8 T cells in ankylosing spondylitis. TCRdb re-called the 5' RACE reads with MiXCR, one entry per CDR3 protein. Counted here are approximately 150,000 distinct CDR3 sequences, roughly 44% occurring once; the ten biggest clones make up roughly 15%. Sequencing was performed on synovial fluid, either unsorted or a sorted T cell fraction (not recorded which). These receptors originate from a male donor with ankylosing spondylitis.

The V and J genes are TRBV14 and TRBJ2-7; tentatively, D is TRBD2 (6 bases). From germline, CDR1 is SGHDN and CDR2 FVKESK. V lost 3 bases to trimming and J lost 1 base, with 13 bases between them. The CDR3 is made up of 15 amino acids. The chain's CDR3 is CASSHWDSPSYEQYF. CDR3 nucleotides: TGTGCCAGCAGCCATTGGGACTCCCCGTCCTACGAGCAGTACTTC.

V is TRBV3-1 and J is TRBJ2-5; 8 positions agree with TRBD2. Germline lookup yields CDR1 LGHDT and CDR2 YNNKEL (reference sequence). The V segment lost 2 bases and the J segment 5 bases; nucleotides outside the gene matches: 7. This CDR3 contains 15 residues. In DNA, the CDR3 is TGTGCCAGCAGCCAATCACTAGCGGTGGGGGAGACCCAGTACTTC. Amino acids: CASSQSLAVGETQYF.

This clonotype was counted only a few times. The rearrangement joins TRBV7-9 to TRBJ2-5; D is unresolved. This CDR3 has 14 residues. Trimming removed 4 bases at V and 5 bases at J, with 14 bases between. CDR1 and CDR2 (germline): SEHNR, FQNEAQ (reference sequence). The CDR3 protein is CASSSFELWETQYF. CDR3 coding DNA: TGTGCCAGCAGCTCCTTCGAGCTCTGGGAGACCCAGTACTTC.

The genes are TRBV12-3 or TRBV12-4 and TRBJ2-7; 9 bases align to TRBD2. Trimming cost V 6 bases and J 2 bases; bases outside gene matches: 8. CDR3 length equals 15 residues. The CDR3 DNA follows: TGTGCCAGCAGCCAAGGCGGGAGGGATGCCTACGAGCAGTACTTC. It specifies CASSQGGRDAYEQYF.

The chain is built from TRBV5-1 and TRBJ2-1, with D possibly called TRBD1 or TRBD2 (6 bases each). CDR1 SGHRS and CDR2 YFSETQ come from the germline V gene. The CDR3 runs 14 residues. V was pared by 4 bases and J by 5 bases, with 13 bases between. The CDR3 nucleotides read TGCGCCAGCAGCCCCGGGGGACAAGACAATGAGCAGTTCTTC. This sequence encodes CASSPGGQDNEQFF.

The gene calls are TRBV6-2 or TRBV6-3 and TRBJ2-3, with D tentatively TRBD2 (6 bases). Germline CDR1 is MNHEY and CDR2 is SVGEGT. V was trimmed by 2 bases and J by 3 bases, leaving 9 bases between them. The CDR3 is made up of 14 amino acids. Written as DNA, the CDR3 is TGTGCCAGCAGTTACGGAGGGGTGACAGATACGCAGTATTTT. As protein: CASSYGGVTDTQYF.

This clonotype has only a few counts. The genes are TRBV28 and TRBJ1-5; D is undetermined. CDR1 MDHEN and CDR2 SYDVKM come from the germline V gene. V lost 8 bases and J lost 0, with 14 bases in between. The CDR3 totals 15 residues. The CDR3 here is CASGYSPYSNQPQHF. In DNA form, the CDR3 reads TGTGCCAGCGGATATAGTCCCTATAGCAATCAGCCCCAGCATTTT.

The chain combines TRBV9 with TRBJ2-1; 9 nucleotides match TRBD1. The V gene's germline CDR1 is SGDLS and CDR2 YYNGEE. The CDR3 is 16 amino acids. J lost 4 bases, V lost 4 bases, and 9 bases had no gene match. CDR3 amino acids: CASSPAQGASYNEQFF. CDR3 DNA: TGTGCCAGCAGCCCAGCACAGGGGGCCTCATACAATGAGCAGTTCTTC.

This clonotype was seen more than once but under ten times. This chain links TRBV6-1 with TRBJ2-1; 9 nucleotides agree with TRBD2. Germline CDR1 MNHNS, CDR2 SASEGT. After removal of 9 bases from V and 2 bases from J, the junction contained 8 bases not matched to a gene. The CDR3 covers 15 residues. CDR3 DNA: TGTGCCAGTGGGCCGGCTAGCGGGGCCTACAATGAGCAGTTCTTC. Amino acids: CASGPASGAYNEQFF.

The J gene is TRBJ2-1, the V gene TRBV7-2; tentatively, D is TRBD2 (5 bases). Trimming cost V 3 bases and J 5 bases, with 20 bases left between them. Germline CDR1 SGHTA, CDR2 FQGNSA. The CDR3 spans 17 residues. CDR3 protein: CASSFPRVRVLDNEQFF. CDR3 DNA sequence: TGTGCCAGCAGCTTCCCCCGAGTGAGGGTTTTGGACAATGAGCAGTTCTTC.

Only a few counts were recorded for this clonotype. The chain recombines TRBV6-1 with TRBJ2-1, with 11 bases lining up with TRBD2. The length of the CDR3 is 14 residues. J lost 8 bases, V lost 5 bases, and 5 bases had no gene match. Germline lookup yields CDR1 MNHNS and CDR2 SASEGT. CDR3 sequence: CASSPGLADDEQFF. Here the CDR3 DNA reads TGTGCCAGCAGTCCGGGACTAGCGGATGATGAGCAGTTCTTC.

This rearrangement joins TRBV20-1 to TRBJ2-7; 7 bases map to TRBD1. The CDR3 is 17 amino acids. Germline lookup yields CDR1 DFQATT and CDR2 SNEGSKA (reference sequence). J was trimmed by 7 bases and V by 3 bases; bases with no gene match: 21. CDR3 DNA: TGCAGTGCTAGGCCGATGTGGGAAGACAGGGCCCTCGGGGAGCAGTACTTC. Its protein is CSARPMWEDRALGEQYF.

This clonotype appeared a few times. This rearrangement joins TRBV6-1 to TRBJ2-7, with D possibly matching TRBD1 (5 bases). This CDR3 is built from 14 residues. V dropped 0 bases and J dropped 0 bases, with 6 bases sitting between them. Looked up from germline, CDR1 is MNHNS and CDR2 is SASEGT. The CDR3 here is CASSEADSSYEQYF. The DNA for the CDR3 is TGTGCCAGCAGTGAAGCAGACAGCTCCTACGAGCAGTACTTC.

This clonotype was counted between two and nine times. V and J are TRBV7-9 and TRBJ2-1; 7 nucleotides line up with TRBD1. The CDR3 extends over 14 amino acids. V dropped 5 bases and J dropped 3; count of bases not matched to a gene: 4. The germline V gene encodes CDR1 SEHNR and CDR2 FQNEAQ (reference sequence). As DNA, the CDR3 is TGTGCCAGCAGCCCTTGGACAGGCTACAATGAGCAGTTCTTC. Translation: CASSPWTGYNEQFF.

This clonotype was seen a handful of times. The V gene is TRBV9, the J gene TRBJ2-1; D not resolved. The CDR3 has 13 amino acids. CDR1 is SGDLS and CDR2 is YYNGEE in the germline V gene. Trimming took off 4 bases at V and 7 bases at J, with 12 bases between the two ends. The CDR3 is CASSSPQGNEQFF. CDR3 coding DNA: TGTGCCAGCAGCTCCCCCCAAGGGAATGAGCAGTTCTTC.

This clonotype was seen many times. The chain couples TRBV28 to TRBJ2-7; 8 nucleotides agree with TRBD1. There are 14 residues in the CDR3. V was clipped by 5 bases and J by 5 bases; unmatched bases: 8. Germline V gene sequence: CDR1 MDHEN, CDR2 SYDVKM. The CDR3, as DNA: TGTGCCAGCAGTCCCAGGACAGGGATACACGAGCAGTACTTC. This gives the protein CASSPRTGIHEQYF.

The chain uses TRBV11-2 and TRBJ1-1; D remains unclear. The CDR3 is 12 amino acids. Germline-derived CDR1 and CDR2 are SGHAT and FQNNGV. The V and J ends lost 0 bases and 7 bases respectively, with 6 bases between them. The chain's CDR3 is CASSLDEGEAFF. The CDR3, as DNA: TGTGCCAGCAGCTTAGATGAGGGTGAAGCTTTCTTT. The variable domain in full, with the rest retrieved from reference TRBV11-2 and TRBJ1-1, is EAGVAQSPRYKIIEKRQSVAFWCNPISGHATLYWYQQILGQGPKLLIQFQNNGVVDDSQLPKDRFSAERLKGVDSTLKIQPAKLEDSAVYLCASSLDEGEAFFGQGTRLTVV.

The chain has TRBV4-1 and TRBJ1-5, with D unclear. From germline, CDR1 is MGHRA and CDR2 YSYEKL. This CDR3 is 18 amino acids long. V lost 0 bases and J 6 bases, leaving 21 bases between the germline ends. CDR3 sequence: CASSQDGVEERRGQPQHF. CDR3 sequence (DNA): TGCGCCAGCAGCCAAGATGGGGTCGAGGAGAGAAGAGGTCAGCCCCAGCATTTT.